A selection of T cell receptor beta chains follows, all from one sample in a study of T cell repertoires in cytomegalovirus infection. TCRdb reprocessed the reads with MiXCR, giving one entry per CDR3 protein. This table has around 300,000 distinct CDR3 sequences, 22% appearing once. Their target antigens are unknown. The specimen comprised cultured PBMCs, sampled from culture after CMV antigen stimulation. The receptor set was obtained from a human donor in good health (CMV status not recorded). Some clones in this sample may be carry-over from other donors' samples. Both conserved end residues are trimmed from each CDR3. The order of the fields is V gene, J gene, CDR3 protein.

v_call: TRBV30; j_call: TRBJ2-3; cdr3_aa: AWSLTSGKDTQY
v_call: TRBV7-3; j_call: TRBJ1-1; cdr3_aa: ASSSQYGGNTEAF
v_call: TRBV6-1; j_call: TRBJ2-2; cdr3_aa: ASRELAGDVGGELF
v_call: TRBV6-1; j_call: TRBJ2-5; cdr3_aa: ASSFAGTGREETQY
v_call: TRBV4-1; j_call: TRBJ2-5; cdr3_aa: ASSQVGNQETQY
v_call: TRBV10-2; j_call: TRBJ2-5; cdr3_aa: ASSDGGVEETQY
v_call: TRBV10-2; j_call: TRBJ1-2; cdr3_aa: ASREPSPYGYT
v_call: TRBV3-1; j_call: TRBJ1-2; cdr3_aa: ASSPRDRGHYGYT
v_call: TRBV12-3/TRBV12-4; j_call: TRBJ2-3; cdr3_aa: ASRLAGATDTQY
v_call: TRBV7-2; j_call: TRBJ2-6; cdr3_aa: ASNLAPVTASGGANVLT
v_call: TRBV4-3; j_call: TRBJ1-2; cdr3_aa: ASSQGTGADGYT
v_call: TRBV4-2; j_call: TRBJ2-7; cdr3_aa: ASSQDRGSGTYEQY
v_call: TRBV20-1; j_call: TRBJ1-1; cdr3_aa: SARVFAGDLNTEAF
v_call: TRBV20-1; j_call: TRBJ2-7; cdr3_aa: SARGTSSYEQY
v_call: TRBV6-2/TRBV6-3; j_call: TRBJ2-7; cdr3_aa: ASSLPDRGSYEQY
v_call: TRBV7-9; j_call: TRBJ2-1; cdr3_aa: ASSLPGLASNNEQF
v_call: TRBV7-9; j_call: TRBJ2-1; cdr3_aa: ASSPRTGIWSEQF
v_call: TRBV5-1; j_call: TRBJ2-7; cdr3_aa: ASTSAAGGPYEQY
v_call: TRBV11-2; j_call: TRBJ2-1; cdr3_aa: ASSLAQGWEATYNEQF
v_call: TRBV4-3; j_call: TRBJ2-1; cdr3_aa: ASSQQAGPGNEQF
v_call: TRBV29-1; j_call: TRBJ2-7; cdr3_aa: STKDNSYEQY
v_call: TRBV4-1; j_call: TRBJ2-1; cdr3_aa: ASSQDGASGRDNEQF
v_call: TRBV3-1; j_call: TRBJ1-2; cdr3_aa: ASSQEGEGRYGYT
v_call: TRBV7-8; j_call: TRBJ2-1; cdr3_aa: ASSLVASGIPNEQF
v_call: TRBV7-2; j_call: TRBJ2-2; cdr3_aa: ASSTQTSGRGPGELF
v_call: TRBV29-1; j_call: TRBJ1-1; cdr3_aa: SAGRGTNTEAF
v_call: TRBV13; j_call: TRBJ2-1; cdr3_aa: ASSSRSGREPYNEQF
v_call: TRBV18; j_call: TRBJ1-2; cdr3_aa: ASSPYRGNYGYT
v_call: TRBV12-3/TRBV12-4; j_call: TRBJ1-2; cdr3_aa: ASSKESNYGYT
v_call: TRBV12-3/TRBV12-4; j_call: TRBJ1-3; cdr3_aa: ASSPSKRGNTIY
v_call: TRBV12-3/TRBV12-4; j_call: TRBJ2-3; cdr3_aa: ASSLGVTPSTDTQY
v_call: TRBV6-5; j_call: TRBJ2-1; cdr3_aa: ASSYTSGRGTLLRQF
v_call: TRBV27; j_call: TRBJ2-2; cdr3_aa: ASSFVKGYTGELF
v_call: TRBV20-1; j_call: TRBJ1-5; cdr3_aa: SARPPGPRNQPQH
v_call: TRBV7-2; j_call: TRBJ2-4; cdr3_aa: ASSSDRARNIQY
v_call: TRBV12-3/TRBV12-4; j_call: TRBJ1-1; cdr3_aa: ASSFSEGTEAF
v_call: TRBV10-1; j_call: TRBJ2-3; cdr3_aa: ASSGTSGRLDTQY
v_call: TRBV29-1; j_call: TRBJ2-1; cdr3_aa: SACGEGPRNEQF
v_call: TRBV4-1; j_call: TRBJ2-6; cdr3_aa: ASSQEYGTENSGANVLT
v_call: TRBV4-1; j_call: TRBJ2-7; cdr3_aa: ASSQRPPGLGPYEQY
v_call: TRBV2; j_call: TRBJ1-5; cdr3_aa: ASSARTVRSNQPQH
v_call: TRBV10-3; j_call: TRBJ1-1; cdr3_aa: AIKGAGTDEAF
v_call: TRBV7-2; j_call: TRBJ1-1; cdr3_aa: ASSPHQTGTASTEAF
v_call: TRBV6-6; j_call: TRBJ2-1; cdr3_aa: ASSPGLAPYNEQF
v_call: TRBV7-2; j_call: TRBJ2-3; cdr3_aa: ASSPYTTTDTQY
v_call: TRBV7-2; j_call: TRBJ1-6; cdr3_aa: ASNTGVAYNSPLH
v_call: TRBV5-4; j_call: TRBJ1-3; cdr3_aa: ASSPTDRGAFSGNTIY
v_call: TRBV19; j_call: TRBJ2-1; cdr3_aa: ASSIDLLAGGSSYNEQF
v_call: TRBV7-2; j_call: TRBJ1-5; cdr3_aa: ASSFGTGAGNQPQH
v_call: TRBV3-1; j_call: TRBJ1-6; cdr3_aa: ASSPGGIITLH
v_call: TRBV29-1; j_call: TRBJ2-2; cdr3_aa: SVGTGGDTGELF
v_call: TRBV10-1; j_call: TRBJ1-6; cdr3_aa: ASSESIQGPLH
v_call: TRBV7-9; j_call: TRBJ2-3; cdr3_aa: ASSYGLAATDTQY
v_call: TRBV7-2; j_call: TRBJ2-1; cdr3_aa: ASSPGLAGSEQF